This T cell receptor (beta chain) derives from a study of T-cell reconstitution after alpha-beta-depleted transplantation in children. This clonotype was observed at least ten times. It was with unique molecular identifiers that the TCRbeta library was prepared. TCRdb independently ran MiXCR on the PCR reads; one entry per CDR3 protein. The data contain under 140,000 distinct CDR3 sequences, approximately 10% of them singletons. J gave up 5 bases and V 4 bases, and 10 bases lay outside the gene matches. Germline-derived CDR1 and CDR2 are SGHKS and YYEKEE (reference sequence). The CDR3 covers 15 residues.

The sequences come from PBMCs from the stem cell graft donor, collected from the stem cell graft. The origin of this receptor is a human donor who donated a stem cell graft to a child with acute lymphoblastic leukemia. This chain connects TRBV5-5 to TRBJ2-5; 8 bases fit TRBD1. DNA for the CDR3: TGTGCCAGCAGCGTAACCAGGGGGCTATACGAGACCCAGTACTTC. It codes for CASSVTRGLYETQYF. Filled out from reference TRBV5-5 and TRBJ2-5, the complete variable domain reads DAGVTQSPTHLIKTRGQQVTLRCSPISGHKSVSWYQQVLGQGPQFIFQYYEKEERGRGNFPDRFSARQFPNYSSELNVNALLLGDSALYLCASSVTRGLYETQYFGPGTRLLVL.